This TCR beta chain was documented in a study of tumor-infiltrating lymphocytes in glioblastoma multiforme. TCRB libraries came from RNA via three nested multiplex PCR rounds. TCRdb ran MiXCR on the multiplex PCR reads and lists one entry per CDR3 protein. The sample lists some 32,000 distinct CDR3 sequences, roughly 64% occurring once. Comment on this clonotype: The junction departs from germline at one end; a sequencing error may be responsible.

The CDR3 is 11 amino acids. The chain joins TRBV12-3 or TRBV12-4 to TRBJ2-3; D uncertain. Sequencing used brain tumor tissue. The TCR originated in a male donor with glioblastoma. The CDR3 loop is CASSVEDRQYF. CDR3 nucleotides: TGTGCCAGCAGCGTAGAAGATAGGCAGTATTTT.